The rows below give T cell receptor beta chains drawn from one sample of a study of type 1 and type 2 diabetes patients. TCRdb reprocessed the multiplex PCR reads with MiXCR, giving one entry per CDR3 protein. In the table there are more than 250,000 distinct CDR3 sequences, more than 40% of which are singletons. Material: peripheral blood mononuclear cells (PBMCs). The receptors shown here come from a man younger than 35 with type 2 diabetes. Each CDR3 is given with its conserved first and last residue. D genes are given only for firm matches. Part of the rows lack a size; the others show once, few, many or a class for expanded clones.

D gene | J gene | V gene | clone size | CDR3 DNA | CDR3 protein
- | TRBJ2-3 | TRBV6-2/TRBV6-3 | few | TGTGCCAGCAGTTACCGGGACCGAAGCACAGATACGCAGTATTTT | CASSYRDRSTDTQYF
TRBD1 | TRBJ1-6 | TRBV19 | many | TGTGCCAGTAGACGGACAGGGGATTATTCACCCCTCCACTTT | CASRRTGDYSPLHF
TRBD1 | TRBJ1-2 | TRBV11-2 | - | TGTGCCAGCAGTCGACAGGGTGAGGGCTATGGCTACACCTTC | CASSRQGEGYGYTF
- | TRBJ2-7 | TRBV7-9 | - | TGTGCCAGCAGCCGAAGAGGGGATGATGGGGACTACGAGCAGTACTTC | CASSRRGDDGDYEQYF
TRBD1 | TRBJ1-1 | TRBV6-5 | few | TGTGCCATCAGTGCAGGGGGGGAAGCTTTCTTT | CAISAGGEAFF
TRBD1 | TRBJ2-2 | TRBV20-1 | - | TGCAGTGCTAGATACGGGACAGTGAACACCGGGGAGCTGTTTTTT | CSARYGTVNTGELFF
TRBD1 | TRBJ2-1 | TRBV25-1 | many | TGTGCCAGCAGTGACGATGGGACAGGGAGGAATGAGCAGTTCTTC | CASSDDGTGRNEQFF
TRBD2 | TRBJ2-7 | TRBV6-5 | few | TGTGCCAGCAGCATGGGACTAGCGGGGGGCGAGCAGTACTTC | CASSMGLAGGEQYF
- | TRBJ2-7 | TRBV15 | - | TGTGCCACCAGCCTCCGCCCCGGGACATCCTACGAGCAGTACTTC | CATSLRPGTSYEQYF
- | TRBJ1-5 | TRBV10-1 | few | TGCGCCAGCAGTGTATCGGGGGCCGGGGTACAGCCCCAGCATTTT | CASSVSGAGVQPQHF
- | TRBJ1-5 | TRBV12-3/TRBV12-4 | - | TGTGCCAGCAGCCTTCGGAGGCCTTCTAGCAATCAGCCCCAGCATTTT | CASSLRRPSSNQPQHF
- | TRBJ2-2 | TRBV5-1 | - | TGCGCCAGCAGCTTGTTGGAGACCGGGGAGCTGTTTTTT | CASSLLETGELFF
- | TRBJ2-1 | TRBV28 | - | TGTGCCAGCAGTTTATTGCTAGCGCTTAATGAGCAGTTCTTC | CASSLLLALNEQFF
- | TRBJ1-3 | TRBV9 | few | TGTGCCAGCGGAGAACAGGGAAACACCATATATTTT | CASGEQGNTIYF
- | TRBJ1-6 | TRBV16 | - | TGTGCCAGCAGCCCTCAGGGACAACAACAGACCCTCCACTTT | CASSPQGQQQTLHF
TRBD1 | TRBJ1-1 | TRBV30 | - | TGTGCCTGGAGCCCGGGACAGCTGAACACTGAAGCTTTCTTT | CAWSPGQLNTEAFF
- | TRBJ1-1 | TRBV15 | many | TGTGCCACCAGCAGAGATATAGGACAGATCAACACTGAAGCTTTCTTT | CATSRDIGQINTEAFF
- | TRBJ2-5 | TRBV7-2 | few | TGTGCCAGCAGACATGACGAGGAGACCCAGTACTTC | CASRHDEETQYF
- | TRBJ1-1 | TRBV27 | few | TGTGCCAGCAGTTTAATTGGTGCCCACCCATTAGCTTTCTTT | CASSLIGAHPLAFF
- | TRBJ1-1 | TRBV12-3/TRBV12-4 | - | TGTGCCAGCAGGAGCTACAGATCGAACACTGAAGCTTTCTTT | CASRSYRSNTEAFF
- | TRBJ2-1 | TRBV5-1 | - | TGCGCCAGCAGTGTACAGCCCACCTACAATGAGCAGTTCTTC | CASSVQPTYNEQFF
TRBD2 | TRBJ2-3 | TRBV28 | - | TGTGCCAGCAGCCCCTATAGCGGGGCGGGGAATACGCAGTATTTT | CASSPYSGAGNTQYF
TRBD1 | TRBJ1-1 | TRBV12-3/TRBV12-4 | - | TGTGCCAGCAAAAACAGGGGGAACACTGAAGCTTTCTTT | CASKNRGNTEAFF
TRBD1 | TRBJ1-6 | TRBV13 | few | TGTGCCAGCAGCTTCCAAAGGGGGACAGGGTTCTTT | CASSFQRGTGFF
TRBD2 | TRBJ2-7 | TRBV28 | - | TGTGCCAGCAGTTTGTTGGAGACGCGGGTCGGGGGGGCATCCGAGCAGTACTTC | CASSLLETRVGGASEQYF
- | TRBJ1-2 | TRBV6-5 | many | TGTGCCAGCATGGCAGGGACGCGGGGGTATGGCTACACCTTC | CASMAGTRGYGYTF
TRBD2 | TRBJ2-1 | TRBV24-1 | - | TGTGCCACCAGTAAAGGACTAGCGGGGGGCAAAGCCTACAATGAGCAGTTCTTC | CATSKGLAGGKAYNEQFF
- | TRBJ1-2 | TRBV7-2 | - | TGTGCCAGCAGCCAAGGGCAGTACTATGGCTACACCTTC | CASSQGQYYGYTF
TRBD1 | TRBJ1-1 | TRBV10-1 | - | TGCGCCAGCAGCGTAAACCTAGGGGGCGCGTTGAACACTGAAGCTTTCTTT | CASSVNLGGALNTEAFF
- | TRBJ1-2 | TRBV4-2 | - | TGTGCCAGCAGCCAAGATCTCTCTTCCAACTATGGCTACACCTTC | CASSQDLSSNYGYTF
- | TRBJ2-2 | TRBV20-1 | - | TGCAGTGCTAGCTCTCCCTGGGGGCACACCGGGGAGCTGTTTTTT | CSASSPWGHTGELFF
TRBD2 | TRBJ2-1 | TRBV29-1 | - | TGCAGCGCGTCCGCGGGGGGTAGTGAGCAGTTCTTC | CSASAGGSEQFF
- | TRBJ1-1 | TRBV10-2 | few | TGCGCCAGCAGTGAAGGTCAAGGGGTTGTTGAAGCTTTCTTT | CASSEGQGVVEAFF
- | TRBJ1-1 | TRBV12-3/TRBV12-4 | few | TGTGCCATCAGGGCCGGGATAAACACTGAAGCTTTCTTT | CAIRAGINTEAFF
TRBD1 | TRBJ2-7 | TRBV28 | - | TGTGCCAGCAGTATCGGGACAGGGCACGAGCAGTACTTC | CASSIGTGHEQYF